Listed below are T cell receptor beta chains from one sample, sequenced in a study of CD8+ T cells in alopecia areata. TCRdb keeps only in-frame clones here, not all; method: immunoSEQ multiplex PCR. The sample has about 200,000 clones; about 64% are singletons. Material: CD4+ T cells sorted from blood, obtained at week 4, from a patient treated with tofacitinib. These receptors all stem from a human donor with alopecia areata. Each CDR3 is given with its conserved first and last residue. The order of the fields is clone size, D gene, J gene, V gene, CDR3 protein, CDR3 DNA. D genes are given only for firm matches. The size entry is marked missing in some rows and otherwise reads once, few, many or a size class.

size: .
D: .
J: TRBJ2-5
V: TRBV19
CDR3: CASSIRTGKETQYF
DNA: TGTGCCAGTAGTATTCGCACAGGGAAAGAGACCCAGTACTTC

size: .
D: .
J: TRBJ1-1
V: TRBV10-3
CDR3: CAISERVSPMRAFF
DNA: TGTGCCATCAGTGAGAGGGTCTCCCCCATGCGAGCTTTCTTT

size: .
D: TRBD1
J: TRBJ2-3
V: TRBV7-9
CDR3: CASSPRTGLTDTQYF
DNA: TGTGCCAGCAGCCCCCGGACAGGGTTGACGGATACGCAGTATTTT

size: .
D: .
J: TRBJ1-1
V: TRBV6-4
CDR3: CASSATRNTEAFF
DNA: TGTGCCAGCAGCGCGACAAGGAACACTGAAGCTTTCTTT

size: .
D: TRBD1
J: TRBJ2-7
V: TRBV18
CDR3: CASSPGTDYEQYF
DNA: TGTGCCAGCTCACCAGGGACAGATTACGAGCAGTACTTC

size: .
D: .
J: TRBJ1-2
V: TRBV9
CDR3: CASSVTGNGYTF
DNA: TGTGCCAGCAGCGTCACAGGGAATGGCTACACCTTC

size: .
D: .
J: TRBJ2-1
V: TRBV19
CDR3: CASSILAGNEQFF
DNA: TGTGCCAGTAGTATCCTGGCGGGGAATGAGCAGTTCTTC

size: .
D: .
J: TRBJ1-1
V: TRBV29-1
CDR3: CSVESGINTEAFF
DNA: TGCAGCGTTGAATCAGGGATAAACACTGAAGCTTTCTTT

size: once
D: TRBD1
J: TRBJ1-2
V: TRBV7-9
CDR3: CASRPPGPGTGRYGYTF
DNA: TGTGCCAGCAGACCACCTGGTCCCGGGACAGGGAGGTATGGCTACACCTTC

size: .
D: .
J: TRBJ2-5
V: TRBV4-1
CDR3: CASSGVYAGTQYF
DNA: TGCGCCAGCAGCGGAGTCTATGCGGGGACCCAGTACTTC

size: .
D: TRBD2
J: TRBJ2-7
V: TRBV7-9
CDR3: CASSLSSGESGEQYF
DNA: TGTGCCAGCAGCTTAAGCAGCGGGGAGTCGGGGGAGCAGTACTTC

size: few
D: TRBD2
J: TRBJ2-5
V: TRBV7-2
CDR3: CASSRGLAQETQYF
DNA: TGTGCCAGCAGCAGGGGACTAGCGCAAGAGACCCAGTACTTC

size: .
D: TRBD1
J: TRBJ1-1
V: TRBV2
CDR3: CASSFQTGSPEAFF
DNA: TGTGCCAGCAGTTTCCAGACAGGGTCCCCTGAAGCTTTCTTT

size: .
D: TRBD2
J: TRBJ2-1
V: TRBV29-1
CDR3: CSVKLAGAYNEQFF
DNA: TGCAGCGTTAAACTAGCGGGGGCTTACAATGAGCAGTTCTTC

size: .
D: TRBD1
J: TRBJ1-1
V: TRBV2
CDR3: CASSDDRGPTEAFF
DNA: TGTGCCAGCAGCGACGACAGGGGGCCCACTGAAGCTTTCTTT

size: .
D: TRBD2
J: TRBJ2-3
V: TRBV7-6
CDR3: CASSLAGTRLANTQYF
DNA: TGTGCCAGCAGCTTAGCCGGAACCAGACTAGCCAATACGCAGTATTTT

size: .
D: TRBD2
J: TRBJ2-1
V: TRBV2
CDR3: CASLASGGFNEQFF
DNA: TGTGCCAGCTTGGCTAGCGGGGGGTTCAATGAGCAGTTCTTC

size: .
D: .
J: TRBJ1-4
V: TRBV29-1
CDR3: CSVAHRGEKLFF
DNA: TGCAGCGTTGCGCATCGGGGGGAAAAACTGTTTTTT

size: few
D: .
J: TRBJ1-1
V: TRBV30
CDR3: CACSSGLTLGMNTEAFF
DNA: TGTGCCTGTTCCTCAGGGTTAACGCTTGGAATGAACACTGAAGCTTTCTTT

size: .
D: TRBD2
J: TRBJ2-4
V: TRBV6-6
CDR3: CASTNQRGGQYF
DNA: TGTGCCAGCACCAACCAGCGGGGAGGCCAGTACTTC

size: .
D: .
J: TRBJ1-5
V: TRBV13
CDR3: CASSLGRSIVPQHF
DNA: TGTGCCAGCAGCTTAGGGCGGTCCATCGTGCCCCAGCATTTT

size: .
D: TRBD2
J: TRBJ2-2
V: TRBV7-2
CDR3: CASSSLARNTGELFF
DNA: TGTGCCAGCAGCTCACTAGCGAGGAACACCGGGGAGCTGTTTTTT

size: few
D: .
J: TRBJ2-7
V: TRBV20-1
CDR3: CSASGLGEQYF
DNA: TGCAGTGCTAGTGGCCTTGGCGAGCAGTACTTC

size: few
D: .
J: TRBJ2-7
V: TRBV30
CDR3: CAWSVSVSSGEQYF
DNA: TGTGCCTGGAGTGTATCAGTATCTTCGGGGGAGCAGTACTTC

size: .
D: .
J: TRBJ1-5
V: TRBV18
CDR3: CASSQSGGTGNQPQHF
DNA: TGTGCCAGCTCCCAGTCGGGCGGGACGGGCAATCAGCCCCAGCATTTT

size: .
D: .
J: TRBJ1-1
V: TRBV5-1
CDR3: CASSFGHRNTEAFF
DNA: TGCGCCAGCAGCTTCGGACACCGGAACACTGAAGCTTTCTTT

size: .
D: .
J: TRBJ1-2
V: TRBV29-1
CDR3: CSVAQGGYGYTF
DNA: TGCAGCGTGGCACAGGGAGGATATGGCTACACCTTC

size: .
D: .
J: TRBJ1-2
V: TRBV5-1
CDR3: CASSLADYGYTF
DNA: TGCGCCAGCAGCTTGGCTGATTATGGCTACACCTTC

size: .
D: TRBD1
J: TRBJ2-1
V: TRBV7-2
CDR3: CASNRAPDGRQGAYNEQFF
DNA: TGTGCCAGCAACCGGGCCCCGGACGGAAGGCAGGGGGCTTACAATGAGCAGTTCTTC

size: .
D: .
J: TRBJ2-6
V: TRBV30
CDR3: CAWTSGANVLTF
DNA: TGTGCCTGGACCTCTGGGGCCAACGTCCTGACTTTC

size: few
D: TRBD1
J: TRBJ1-5
V: TRBV7-9
CDR3: CASSPGMTGGNQPQHF
DNA: TGTGCCAGCAGCCCAGGGATGACAGGGGGTAATCAGCCCCAGCATTTT

size: .
D: .
J: TRBJ2-1
V: TRBV29-1
CDR3: CSVENFNEQFF
DNA: TGCAGCGTTGAAAATTTTAATGAGCAGTTCTTC

size: .
D: TRBD2
J: TRBJ2-3
V: TRBV29-1
CDR3: CSVSSGASTDTQYF
DNA: TGCAGCGTATCTAGCGGGGCTAGCACAGATACGCAGTATTTT

size: .
D: TRBD2
J: TRBJ2-5
V: TRBV7-2
CDR3: CASSFERGKETQYF
DNA: TGTGCCAGCAGCTTCGAGCGGGGCAAAGAGACCCAGTACTTC

size: .
D: .
J: TRBJ2-1
V: TRBV4-2
CDR3: CASSRQGGSRYNEQFF
DNA: TGTGCCAGCAGCCGACAAGGCGGTTCTAGGTACAATGAGCAGTTCTTC

size: many
D: TRBD2
J: TRBJ2-7
V: TRBV7-2
CDR3: CASRPPSGEYEQYF
DNA: TGTGCCAGCAGGCCCCCAAGCGGGGAATACGAGCAGTACTTC

size: .
D: .
J: TRBJ1-2
V: TRBV30
CDR3: CAWSVQGPYGYTF
DNA: TGTGCCTGGAGTGTGCAGGGGCCCTATGGCTACACCTTC

size: .
D: TRBD1
J: TRBJ2-7
V: TRBV5-6
CDR3: CASSSLDRVSYEQYF
DNA: TGTGCCAGCAGCTCCCTGGACAGGGTCTCCTACGAGCAGTACTTC

size: few
D: .
J: TRBJ2-5
V: TRBV7-2
CDR3: CASSKTGAGNRETQYF
DNA: TGTGCCAGCTCGAAAACGGGCGCAGGGAATAGAGAGACCCAGTACTTC

size: .
D: .
J: TRBJ1-1
V: TRBV10-3
CDR3: CAISPGQMNTEAFF
DNA: TGTGCCATCAGTCCTGGACAGATGAACACTGAAGCTTTCTTT